Detailed here is one TCR beta chain. The antigen it binds to is not known. It has no much larger one-base neighbor in the sample; base qualities were not kept. V is pruned by 3 bases and J by 3 bases, leaving 8 bases of the junction without a gene match. CDR1 MNHNS and CDR2 SASEGT are derived from the germline V gene. The CDR3 numbers 15 residues from cysteine through phenylalanine. Just CDR3 DNA is preserved here, 45 bases in frame from base 1. Before undergoing thyroid surgery, none of the patients had been given any kind of treatment. Using T-cell receptor beta sequencing, the study looked back at clinical samples from patients collected from the early 2010s to the late 2010s. The sample comes from a study of metastatic and nonmetastatic thyroid tumors (dated by TCRdb to 2020 to 2021). General notes on the study: For patients with malignant and with benign thyroid disease, the researchers compared repertoires between peripheral blood samples and tumor or nodule tissue samples.

The library was generated by PCR. Sequencing was performed on an Illumina HiSeq 4000. High-throughput sequencing was used to profile the TCR beta-chain CDR3 region of each patient. The authors processed their data as follows. A classifier to discriminate distant-metastatic papillary thyroid cancer patients was built from CDR3 differences across clinicopathological groups. The Shannon index was used to assess repertoire diversity, and the Morisita-Horn index was used to assess tumor-blood repertoire similarity. In-frame beta chains were kept once TCRdb had trimmed the public reads at Q25 with fastp and called clones with MiXCR. V and J calls and clone size were set by TCRdb, not the authors. This sample has about 18,000 clones in its table, and under 25% of those were observed once. The ten top clones hold approximately 17% of the sample. Study-level results and caveats: In both blood and tumor samples, malignant tumors were reported to have significantly higher TCR beta diversity than benign nodules.

The rearrangement combines TRBV6-1 with TRBJ2-7, with 7 bases in between that match TRBD2. The sequencing sample was made of tumor tissue. The source of this sequence is a female donor with papillary thyroid cancer or a benign thyroid nodule (not recorded which). Some clones in this sample may be carry-over from other donors' samples. Here is the DNA: TGTGCCAGCAGTGAGGGAGGGATTAGCGGCTACGAGCAGTACTTC. It codes for CASSEGGISGYEQYF.